This T cell receptor (beta chain) was sequenced in a study of T cells in Graves' hyperthyroidism and ophthalmopathy. Overall study results and limits: The model made its ophthalmopathy prediction, and onset followed a median 6.5 months later.

Template material for amplifying TCR beta CDR3 regions consisted of RNA transcripts. A set of HTBI primers served as the primers for a first-round RT-PCR of the TCR CDR3. Using its own MiXCR run on the multiplex PCR reads, TCRdb lists one record per CDR3 protein. The sample lists 300,000 to 450,000 distinct CDR3 sequences, approximately 17% occurring once. Trimming pared 0 bases from V and 0 bases from J, leaving 7 bases between. Germline CDR1 is SGHRS and CDR2 is YFSETQ. The CDR3 loop spans 15 amino acids. This clonotype was found many times. Its antigen remains unknown. The V call is TRBV5-1, the J call TRBJ1-3; no definite D call. The TCR comes from a woman in her twenties or thirties with Graves' hyperthyroidism that later progressed to Graves' ophthalmopathy. Sequencing input: blood. This chain's CDR3 is CASSLADSSGNTIYF. As DNA, the CDR3 is TGCGCCAGCAGCTTGGCCGATTCCTCTGGAAACACCATATATTTT.